The 18 T cell receptor beta chains below were found in one sample sequenced in a study of shared clonotypes between healthy human individuals. Measured with immunoSEQ multiplex PCR; TCRdb has only the in-frame clones, and not every one. The top ten clones hold around 10% of a sample with some 240,000 clones, 65% of them seen once. The sample consisted of memory CD4+ T cells sorted from blood. Subset of the sample: CD45RA-negative fraction. The receptors shown here come from a young man in good health.

V and J are TRBV7-8 and TRBJ2-2; 7 nucleotides line up with TRBD2. The V segment lost 1 base and the J segment 7 bases; nucleotides outside the gene matches: 6. Germline-derived CDR1 and CDR2 are SGHVS and FQNEAQ. The CDR3 sequence is 15 residues long. The CDR3 is CASSLDRERDGELFF. CDR3 in DNA: TGTGCCAGCAGCTTAGATCGGGAGCGGGACGGGGAGCTGTTTTTT.

The rearrangement links TRBV18 to TRBJ2-7; TRBD1 matches at 11 bases. CDR1 and CDR2 (germline): KGHSH, LQKENI. The V gene end was trimmed by 5 bases and the J gene end by 3 bases; junction bases not matched to a gene: 9. The CDR3 loop spans 16 amino acids. CDR3 residues: CASSMKTGTGGYEQYF. Here the CDR3 DNA reads TGTGCCAGCTCAATGAAGACCGGGACAGGGGGCTACGAGCAGTACTTC.

J is TRBJ1-1 and V is TRBV5-4; unclear D gene. The CDR3 is 15 residues long. The V and J ends lost 3 bases and 1 base respectively, with 13 bases between them. Germline CDR1 is SGHNT and CDR2 is YYREEE (reference sequence). The CDR3 reads CASSSPGKGNTEAFF. The CDR3 DNA sequence: TGTGCCAGCAGCTCGCCCGGGAAAGGGAACACTGAAGCTTTCTTT.

The rearrangement links TRBV15 to TRBJ2-2, with 7 bases fitting TRBD1. The junction had 10 bases not matched to a gene; V was cut back by 0 bases and J by 6 bases. This CDR3 has 17 amino acids. The germline gives CDR1 LNHNV, CDR2 YYDKDF (reference sequence). This CDR3 reads CATSRDLVTGRAGELFF. The CDR3 DNA follows: TGTGCCACCAGCAGAGATCTAGTGACAGGGCGTGCCGGGGAGCTGTTTTTT.

The V gene is TRBV7-6, the J gene TRBJ2-5; 8 bases fit TRBD1. Germline V gene sequence: CDR1 SGHVS, CDR2 FNYEAQ. Trimming cost V 6 bases and J 3 bases; bases outside gene matches: 9. The CDR3 is 15 residues long. The CDR3 reads CASSPGGGAEETQYF. The CDR3 DNA sequence: TGTGCCAGCAGTCCAGGGGGCGGGGCGGAAGAGACCCAGTACTTC.

V and J are TRBV4-1 and TRBJ1-3; possible D gene TRBD1, 5 bases. Germline CDR1 MGHRA, CDR2 YSYEKL. The CDR3 extends over 18 amino acids. V lost 2 bases and J lost 4, with 21 bases in between. The CDR3 loop reads CASSQNLPTGVSGNTIYF. Written as DNA, the CDR3 is TGCGCCAGCAGCCAAAACCTTCCGACGGGGGTGTCCGGAAACACCATATATTTT.

The V and J genes are TRBV19 and TRBJ1-1, with D maybe TRBD1 (5 bases). V was pared by 5 bases and J by 3 bases, with 10 bases between. The germline V gene has CDR1 LNHDA and CDR2 SQIVND (reference sequence). The CDR3 is 13 amino acids. In DNA, the CDR3 is TGTGCCAGTAGTTTTGACAGAGACACTGAAGCTTTCTTT. Protein product: CASSFDRDTEAFF. Variable domain in full (rest from reference TRBV19 and TRBJ1-1): DGGITQSPKYLFRKEGQNVTLSCEQNLNHDAMYWYRQDPGQGLRLIYYSQIVNDFQKGDIAEGYSVSREKKESFPLTVTSAQKNPTAFYLCASSFDRDTEAFFGQGTRLTVV.

The chain joins TRBV5-4 to TRBJ2-5, with D possibly matching TRBD1 (6 bases). The CDR3 covers 14 residues. CDR1 is SGHNT, CDR2 YYREEE, per germline (reference sequence). V was cut by 0 bases and J by 3 bases, with 9 bases left in between. The CDR3 loop is CASSLGGLKETQYF. CDR3 in DNA: TGTGCCAGCAGCTTGGGGGGGCTAAAAGAGACCCAGTACTTC.

This clone appeared a few times. V is TRBV11-2 and J is TRBJ2-2, with 8 bases identical to TRBD2. CDR3 length: 15 residues. V dropped 7 bases and J dropped 6; count of bases not matched to a gene: 10. Germline V CDR1 and CDR2: SGHAT, FQNNGV. The CDR3, as DNA: TGTGCCAGCACCCGACGGGAGGGAAACCCCGGGGAGCTGTTTTTT. Amino acids: CASTRREGNPGELFF.

This clone was counted between two and nine times. This chain connects TRBV6-5 to TRBJ2-7; 9 nucleotides agree with TRBD1. The germline gives CDR1 MNHEY, CDR2 SVGAGI. The trim removed 6 bases at V and 0 bases at J, leaving 9 bases unmatched. This CDR3 is built from 16 residues. The CDR3 nucleotides are TGTGCCAGCAGCTACGGACAGGGGAGGATCTCCTACGAGCAGTACTTC. Translated, it gives CASSYGQGRISYEQYF.

This clone was detected only a few times. The chain uses TRBV7-2 and TRBJ1-5; no definite D call. The germline V gene encodes CDR1 SGHTA and CDR2 FQGNSA. The length of the CDR3 is 13 residues. The V end was cut by 2 bases, the J end by 6 bases, with 8 bases between. For the CDR3, the DNA is TGTGCCAGCAGCTTATGGGGAGCTCAGCCCCAGCATTTT. Amino acid sequence: CASSLWGAQPQHF.

In this sample, this clone turned up a few times. The chain carries TRBV2 and TRBJ1-5, with a weak D call TRBD1 (5 bases). The CDR3 has 15 residues. V was pared by 5 bases and J by 3 bases, with 14 bases between. Germline lookup yields CDR1 SNHLY and CDR2 FYNNEI. CDR3 coding DNA: TGTGCCAGCAGTACCGACAGTTCCCCCAATCAGCCCCAGCATTTT. This sequence encodes CASSTDSSPNQPQHF.

This clone was seen only a few times. V usage is TRBV29-1 and J usage is TRBJ2-3; possibly TRBD2 for D (5 bases). Germline V gene lookup returns CDR1 SQVTM and CDR2 ANQGSEA. V was cut by 7 bases and J by 6 bases, with 11 bases left in between. The CDR3 is 11 residues long. The CDR3 loop reads CSGTTGDTQYF. DNA of the CDR3: TGCAGCGGCACGACGGGGGATACGCAGTATTTT.

CDR3 bases: TGTGCCAGCAGCTATCGAGCTACGATAGGCAATGAGCAGTTCTTC. The encoded protein is CASSYRATIGNEQFF. This chain joins TRBV11-1 and TRBJ2-1, with D uncertain. The CDR3 runs 15 residues. Germline values: CDR1 SGHAT, CDR2 FQDESV (reference sequence). Trimming left V 4 bases short and J 6 bases short, with 16 bases between.

The V call is TRBV5-4, the J call TRBJ2-2; 9 positions match TRBD1. The J segment lost 3 bases and the V segment lost 4 bases, leaving 4 bases of the junction unmatched. Germline V gene data show CDR1 as SGHNT and CDR2 as YYREEE (reference sequence). This CDR3 comprises 15 residues. The CDR3 loop reads CASSVDRGYTGELFF. The CDR3 nucleotides read TGTGCCAGCAGCGTGGACAGGGGATACACCGGGGAGCTGTTTTTT.

The J gene is TRBJ1-1, the V gene TRBV4-3; the D is unclear. The CDR3 has 13 residues. Germline lookup yields CDR1 LGHNA and CDR2 YSLEER. V was pared by 0 bases and J by 3 bases, with 5 bases between. Here the CDR3 DNA reads TGCGCCAGCAGCCAAGAGGTGGACACTGAAGCTTTCTTT. Translation: CASSQEVDTEAFF.

Details on this clone: A far larger clone is off by one base, so a read error is likely. Different DNA sequences within this sample yield the same CDR3. The chain joins TRBV11-2 to TRBJ2-7; no reliable D call. Trimming stripped 3 bases from V and 4 bases from J, with 4 bases between. Germline assignment: CDR1 SGHAT and CDR2 FQNNGV. The CDR3 spans 11 residues. CDR3 residues: CASSLRYEQYF. The CDR3 DNA follows: TGTGCCAGCAGCTTGAGATACGAGCAGTACTTC. The whole variable domain, filled in from reference TRBV11-2 and TRBJ2-7, reads EAGVAQSPRYKIIEKRQSVAFWCNPISGHATLYWYQQILGQGPKLLIQFQNNGVVDDSQLPKDRFSAERLKGVDSTLKIQPAKLEDSAVYLCASSLRYEQYFGPGTRLTVT.

The V gene is TRBV28, the J gene TRBJ1-2, with a tentative D call TRBD1 (5 bases). The CDR3 length is 15 residues. V lost 4 bases to trimming and J lost 2 bases, with 14 bases between them. Per the germline V gene, CDR1 is MDHEN and CDR2 is SYDVKM. Here the CDR3 reads CASSSFRRTNYGYTF. The CDR3 bases are TGTGCCAGCAGTTCGTTCCGGAGGACAAACTATGGCTACACCTTC.